The TCR beta chain under discussion was sequenced for a study of early T cells in non-severe SARS-CoV-2 infection. Study in general: Sequencing was performed on bulk RNA from unsorted whole blood, leaving chains unpaired. Overall study findings and caveats: The VDJdb matching leaned toward anti-spike CD8 responses and overlooked private and CD4 specificities.

This clonotype was seen a handful of times. What it recognizes is unknown. This CDR3 is 12 amino acids long. V lost 8 bases, J lost 4 bases, and 2 bases stayed unmatched. The V gene's germline CDR1 is MDHEN and CDR2 SYDVKM. Individual cDNA molecules each received unique molecular identifiers attached to them. One entry per CDR3 protein results from TCRdb running MiXCR on the 5' RACE reads. The sample contains more than 75,000 distinct CDR3 sequences, less than 15% of which appear only once. Sequenced material: whole blood. The source is an adult who was a healthcare worker with PCR-confirmed SARS-CoV-2 infection or an uninfected control (not recorded which). This chain links TRBV28 with TRBJ2-3; 8 nucleotides line up with TRBD2. CDR3 nucleotide sequence: TGTGCCAGCCGGGGGGGTCCAGATACGCAGTATTTT. It specifies CASRGGPDTQYF.